The rows below give T cell receptor beta chains drawn from one sample of a study of blood T cell repertoires in COVID-19. The table came from immunoSEQ multiplex PCR; TCRdb's copy has only in-frame clones and leaves some out. The repertoire includes approximately 190,000 clones, over 75% of them detected once, and 5.5% to 7% sits in the top ten. The sequencing input was peripheral blood. These receptors were obtained from a man older than 75 with acute or convalescent COVID-19. The CDR3 runs from the conserved cysteine through the conserved F or W. D genes are given only for firm matches.

TRBV7-8 | . | CASSLKRETQYF
TRBV7-9 | TRBD1 | CASSVRDRTANTGELFF
TRBV4-1 | TRBD2 | CASSHGTSGGYEQYF
TRBV2 | . | CASRGFLNGPNQPQHF
TRBV5-1 | . | CASRRTAVGSFYGYTF
TRBV5-5 | . | CASSRQAFSNQPQHF
TRBV19 | TRBD1 | CASSIDPDRVGYTF
TRBV5-1 | . | CASSLGTGSGGGEQFF
TRBV18 | . | CASSHVGAYSNQPQHF
TRBV5-1 | TRBD1 | CASSTGQSSSYNSPLHF
TRBV5-1 | . | CASSPSGRALGPGELFF
TRBV10-3 | . | CAIKDSSSYEQYF
TRBV5-1 | TRBD2 | CASSLLAGAGETQYF
TRBV5-6 | . | CASSSPLSSYEQYF
TRBV15 | . | CATSRDGGRQFF
TRBV6-2/TRBV6-3 | TRBD2 | CASSGLAGSTGELFF
TRBV12-5 | . | CASGPGGLSYNSPLHF
TRBV6-1 | TRBD1 | CASSEKGQAYSNQPQHF
TRBV7-9 | . | CASSQIPNGLETQYF
TRBV10-3 | TRBD2 | CAIPPVGLAGGRSYNEQFF
TRBV9 | . | CASSKTSSGNTIYF
TRBV11-2 | . | CASSQMETQYF
TRBV6-5 | TRBD1 | CASRGTGGRDEQFF
TRBV18 | . | CASSPRDKGEVAEAFF
TRBV24-1 | TRBD1 | CATRQGAKQPQHF
TRBV7-2 | TRBD2 | CASSSIGWLAGPGAGELFF
TRBV18 | . | CASSPQNTGELFF
TRBV7-9 | TRBD2 | CASSSGVGMRAKNIQYF
TRBV19 | TRBD2 | CASSINTRGRAGGELFF
TRBV7-7 | TRBD2 | CASSTGRGTINEQFF
TRBV6-1 | TRBD2 | CASSEEGWGGDEQFF
TRBV18 | TRBD1 | CASSGTGAGSEQYF
TRBV30 | TRBD1 | CAWSRQGTEKLFF